A selection of T cell receptor beta chains follows, all from one sample in a study of T-cell reconstitution after alpha-beta-depleted transplantation in children. TCRdb re-analysed the PCR reads in MiXCR, keeping a single row per CDR3 protein. The table lists 450,000 to 500,000 distinct CDR3 sequences, about an eighth of them singletons. The sample was PBMCs from the stem cell graft donor, taken from the stem cell graft. The source is a human donor who donated a stem cell graft to a child with combined immunodeficiency. Each CDR3 is given with its conserved first and last residue. Fields, in order: CDR3 protein, V gene, J gene.

CDR3: CASSYPRGAVDTGELFF
V: TRBV9
J: TRBJ2-2

CDR3: CASSFPPGGPITGELFF
V: TRBV7-3
J: TRBJ2-2

CDR3: CASSNSPIVSYEQYF
V: TRBV27
J: TRBJ2-7

CDR3: CASSEDSKYEQYF
V: TRBV7-9
J: TRBJ2-7

CDR3: CASSEPNTGELFF
V: TRBV25-1
J: TRBJ2-2

CDR3: CASSQAGVSYEQYF
V: TRBV4-2
J: TRBJ2-7

CDR3: CASSPRTSGVYEQYF
V: TRBV11-3
J: TRBJ2-7

CDR3: CASSYSPLQDKSFF
V: TRBV6-2/TRBV6-3
J: TRBJ2-1

CDR3: CASSAGGSCEQYF
V: TRBV13
J: TRBJ2-7

CDR3: CASSTYDSYYGYTF
V: TRBV28
J: TRBJ1-2

CDR3: CASSFGAWSGGNEQFF
V: TRBV12-3/TRBV12-4
J: TRBJ2-1

CDR3: CASSYRAMYEQYF
V: TRBV6-6
J: TRBJ2-7

CDR3: CSASWDWSSYNEQFF
V: TRBV20-1
J: TRBJ2-1

CDR3: CASSLRTGISQFF
V: TRBV7-8
J: TRBJ2-1

CDR3: CASSVGVNTEAFF
V: TRBV2
J: TRBJ1-1

CDR3: CASSFQQGTYEQYF
V: TRBV12-3/TRBV12-4
J: TRBJ2-7

CDR3: CATTRLGFYNEQFF
V: TRBV15
J: TRBJ2-1

CDR3: CASSREDDYNEQFF
V: TRBV4-1
J: TRBJ2-1

CDR3: CASGAGQHSGANVLTF
V: TRBV2
J: TRBJ2-6

CDR3: CAISESRGSYTGELFF
V: TRBV10-3
J: TRBJ2-2

CDR3: CASSEGGGRGTDTQYF
V: TRBV6-1
J: TRBJ2-3

CDR3: CATSSIDRGNEQFF
V: TRBV15
J: TRBJ2-1